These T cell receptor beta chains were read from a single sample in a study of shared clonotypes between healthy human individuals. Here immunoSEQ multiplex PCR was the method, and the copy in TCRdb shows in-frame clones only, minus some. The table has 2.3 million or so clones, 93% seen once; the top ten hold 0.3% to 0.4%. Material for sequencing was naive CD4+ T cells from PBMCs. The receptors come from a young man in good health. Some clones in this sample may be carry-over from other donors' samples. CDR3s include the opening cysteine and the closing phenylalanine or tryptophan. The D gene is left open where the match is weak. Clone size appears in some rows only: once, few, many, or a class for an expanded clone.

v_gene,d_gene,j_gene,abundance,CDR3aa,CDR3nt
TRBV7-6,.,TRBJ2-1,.,CASSLVGVGEQFF,TGTGCCAGCAGCTTAGTCGGTGTGGGTGAGCAGTTCTTC
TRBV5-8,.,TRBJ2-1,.,CASSFLGLAQFF,TGTGCCAGCAGCTTTTTGGGGCTAGCGCAGTTCTTC
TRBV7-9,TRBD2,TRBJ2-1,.,CASSPAGLAYNEQFF,TGTGCCAGCAGTCCGGCGGGACTAGCCTACAATGAGCAGTTCTTC
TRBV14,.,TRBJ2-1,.,CASSPWTSSSYNEQFF,TGTGCCAGCAGCCCTTGGACTTCGAGCTCCTACAATGAGCAGTTCTTC
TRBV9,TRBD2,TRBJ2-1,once,CASSGTGTSGIYEQFF,TGTGCCAGCAGCGGGACGGGGACTAGCGGGATATATGAGCAGTTCTTC
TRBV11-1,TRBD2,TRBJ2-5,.,CASSARWSGSGTQYF,TGTGCCAGCAGCGCCCGATGGAGCGGGAGTGGGACCCAGTACTTC
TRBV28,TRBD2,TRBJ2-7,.,CASSKTSGAYEQYF,TGTGCCAGCAGTAAGACTAGCGGGGCCTACGAGCAGTACTTC
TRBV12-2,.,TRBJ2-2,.,CASRFLRDLDRELFF,TGTGCAAGTCGCTTCCTCCGGGACCTAGACAGGGAGCTGTTTTTT
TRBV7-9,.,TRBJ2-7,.,CASSAQGSSSYEQYF,TGTGCCAGCAGCGCCCAGGGCTCTAGCTCCTACGAGCAGTACTTC
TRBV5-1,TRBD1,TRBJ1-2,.,CASSAAQGASGYTF,TGCGCCAGCAGCGCGGCGCAGGGGGCGAGCGGCTACACCTTC
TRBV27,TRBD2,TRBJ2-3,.,CASSPRIAGGPDTQYF,TGTGCCAGCAGTCCTCGGATCGCGGGAGGCCCAGATACGCAGTATTTT
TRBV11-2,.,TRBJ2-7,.,CASSPGLLTYEQYF,TGTGCCAGCAGCCCGGGACTCCTAACCTACGAGCAGTACTTC
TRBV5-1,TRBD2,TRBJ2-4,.,CASSLSVGGAKNIQYF,TGCGCCAGCAGCTTGTCCGTGGGAGGGGCCAAAAACATTCAGTACTTC
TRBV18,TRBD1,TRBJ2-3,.,CASSPGTGSTDTQYF,TGTGCCAGCTCACCGGGGACAGGGTCCACAGATACGCAGTATTTT
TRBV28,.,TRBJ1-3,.,CASIQGGRGNTIYF,TGTGCCAGCATCCAAGGGGGGCGGGGAAACACCATATATTTT
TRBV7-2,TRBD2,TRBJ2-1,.,CASSPGLAGGTPPWFF,TGTGCCAGCAGCCCTGGACTAGCGGGAGGAACACCTCCCTGGTTCTTC
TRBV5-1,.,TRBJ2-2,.,CASSLVTNTGELFF,TGCGCCAGCAGCTTGGTCACGAACACCGGGGAGCTGTTTTTT
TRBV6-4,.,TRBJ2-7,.,CASSDWPGPTYEQYF,TGTGCCAGCAGTGACTGGCCCGGGCCTACCTACGAGCAGTACTTC
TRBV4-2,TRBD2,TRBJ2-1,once,CASSQTLAGANEQFF,TGTGCCAGCAGCCAAACACTAGCGGGGGCCAATGAGCAGTTCTTC
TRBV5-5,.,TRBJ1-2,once,CASSRNRANYGYTF,TGTGCCAGCAGCCGCAACAGAGCTAACTATGGCTACACCTTC
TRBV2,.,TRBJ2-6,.,CASIAGANVLTF,TGTGCCAGCATAGCCGGGGCCAACGTCCTGACTTTC
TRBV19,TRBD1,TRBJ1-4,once,CASSIDIRDRVEKLFF,TGTGCCAGTAGTATAGATATTCGGGACAGGGTCGAAAAACTGTTTTTT
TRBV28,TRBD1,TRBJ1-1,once,CASSLQGGTEAFF,TGTGCCAGCAGTTTACAGGGGGGCACTGAAGCTTTCTTT
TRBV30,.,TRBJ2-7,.,CAWSQGGREQYF,TGTGCCTGGAGTCAGGGGGGGAGGGAGCAGTACTTC
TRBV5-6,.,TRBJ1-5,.,CASSLRGTSNQPQHF,TGTGCCAGCAGCTTGAGGGGGACTTCTAATCAGCCCCAGCATTTT
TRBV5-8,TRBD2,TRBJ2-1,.,CASSLGISGRGEQFF,TGTGCCAGCAGCTTGGGAATCAGCGGGAGAGGTGAGCAGTTCTTC
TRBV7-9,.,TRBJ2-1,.,CASSLQGRTYNEQFF,TGTGCCAGCAGCTTGCAGGGTCGGACCTACAATGAGCAGTTCTTC
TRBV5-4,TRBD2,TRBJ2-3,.,CASSLGTSGSTDTQYF,TGTGCCAGCAGCCTAGGGACTAGCGGGAGCACAGATACGCAGTATTTT
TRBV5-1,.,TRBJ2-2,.,CASSPYGGTGGELFF,TGCGCCAGCAGCCCGTATGGGGGTACTGGCGGGGAGCTGTTTTTT
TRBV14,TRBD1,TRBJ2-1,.,CASSHRTGWGNEQFF,TGTGCCAGCAGCCATAGGACAGGGTGGGGCAATGAGCAGTTCTTC
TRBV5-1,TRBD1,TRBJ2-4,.,CASSPGTGANIQYF,TGCGCCAGCAGCCCCGGGACAGGGGCAAACATTCAGTACTTC
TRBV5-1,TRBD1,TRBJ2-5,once,CASSLRQGIGETQYF,TGCGCCAGCAGCCTCAGACAGGGTATTGGAGAGACCCAGTACTTC
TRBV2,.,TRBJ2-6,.,CASRLSSGANVLTF,TGTGCCAGCAGGCTGTCTTCTGGGGCCAACGTCCTGACTTTC
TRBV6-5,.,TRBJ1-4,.,CASSYSGSEKLFF,TGTGCCAGCAGTTACTCGGGGAGCGAAAAACTGTTTTTT
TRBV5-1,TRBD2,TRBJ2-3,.,CASSLVASGNLPRSTDTQYF,TGCGCCAGCAGCTTGGTAGCTAGCGGGAATCTCCCAAGAAGCACAGATACGCAGTATTTT
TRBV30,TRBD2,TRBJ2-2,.,CAWSVGTSGTGELFF,TGTGCCTGGAGTGTAGGGACTAGCGGCACCGGGGAGCTGTTTTTT
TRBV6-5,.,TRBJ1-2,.,CASSYRAGANYGYTF,TGTGCCAGCAGTTATCGGGCAGGAGCAAACTATGGCTACACCTTC
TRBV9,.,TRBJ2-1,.,CASSVGQGMNEQFF,TGTGCCAGCAGCGTAGGGCAGGGCATGAATGAGCAGTTCTTC
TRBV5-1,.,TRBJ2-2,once,CASSLVQARYTGELFF,TGCGCCAGCAGCTTGGTACAGGCCAGGTACACCGGGGAGCTGTTTTTT
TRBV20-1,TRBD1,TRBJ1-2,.,CSAWTGRGYTF,TGCAGTGCGTGGACAGGCCGGGGCTACACCTTC
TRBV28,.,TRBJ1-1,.,CASSATVEAFF,TGTGCCAGCAGTGCCACAGTTGAAGCTTTCTTT
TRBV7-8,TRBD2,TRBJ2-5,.,CASSLAEAGGEETQYF,TGTGCCAGCAGCTTAGCGGAGGCGGGAGGAGAGGAGACCCAGTACTTC
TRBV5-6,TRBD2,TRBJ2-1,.,CASSLGLAPTRGVQFF,TGTGCCAGCAGCCTGGGACTAGCGCCCACACGGGGTGTGCAGTTCTTC
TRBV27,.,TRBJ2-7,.,CASSLWAGDSYEQYF,TGTGCCAGCAGTTTATGGGCAGGAGATTCCTACGAGCAGTACTTC
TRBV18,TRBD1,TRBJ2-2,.,CASSPPLGQGPTGELFF,TGTGCCAGCTCACCACCGTTAGGACAGGGACCGACCGGGGAGCTGTTTTTT
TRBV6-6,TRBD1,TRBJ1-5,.,CASSYTDRGNQPQHF,TGTGCCAGCAGTTACACGGACAGGGGGAATCAGCCCCAGCATTTT
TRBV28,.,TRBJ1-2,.,CATTGGDGYTF,TGTGCCACCACGGGCGGGGATGGCTACACCTTC
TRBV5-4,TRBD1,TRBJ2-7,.,CASSLGQGDEQYF,TGTGCCAGCAGCTTGGGGCAGGGGGATGAGCAGTACTTC
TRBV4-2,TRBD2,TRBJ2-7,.,CASSPSGGMSYEQYF,TGTGCCAGCAGCCCTAGCGGGGGGATGTCCTACGAGCAGTACTTC
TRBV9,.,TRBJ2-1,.,CASSVTGEKNNEQFF,TGTGCCAGCAGCGTAACGGGAGAGAAAAACAATGAGCAGTTCTTC
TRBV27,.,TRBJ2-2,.,CASRRARGQLDTGELFF,TGTGCCAGCCGACGAGCGCGGGGGCAGTTGGACACCGGGGAGCTGTTTTTT
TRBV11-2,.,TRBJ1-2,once,CASSLGQAVYGYTF,TGTGCCAGCAGCTTAGGCCAGGCTGTTTATGGCTACACCTTC
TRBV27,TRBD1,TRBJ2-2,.,CASRDRTGTGELFF,TGTGCCAGCAGGGACAGGACGGGGACCGGGGAGCTGTTTTTT
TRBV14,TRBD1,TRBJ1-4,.,CASSRGQRKLFF,TGTGCCAGCAGCCGGGGACAGAGAAAACTGTTTTTT
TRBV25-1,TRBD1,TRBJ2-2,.,CASSADRGTGELFF,TGTGCCAGCAGTGCCGACAGGGGCACCGGGGAGCTGTTTTTT
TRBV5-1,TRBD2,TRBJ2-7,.,CASSRGLAGGPSYEQYF,TGCGCCAGCAGCCGGGGACTAGCGGGAGGTCCTTCCTACGAGCAGTACTTC
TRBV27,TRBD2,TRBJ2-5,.,CASSRIAGLGETQYF,TGTGCCAGCAGTCGAATAGCGGGATTGGGGGAGACCCAGTACTTC
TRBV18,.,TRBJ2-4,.,CASSPTGAGDKNIQYF,TGTGCCAGCTCACCTACTGGCGCCGGCGATAAAAACATTCAGTACTTC
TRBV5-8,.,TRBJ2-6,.,CASSFTHSGANVLTF,TGTGCCAGCAGCTTTACTCACTCTGGGGCCAACGTCCTGACTTTC
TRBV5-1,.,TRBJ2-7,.,CASRLTGRPHEQYF,TGCGCCAGCCGACTGACAGGGAGGCCCCACGAGCAGTACTTC